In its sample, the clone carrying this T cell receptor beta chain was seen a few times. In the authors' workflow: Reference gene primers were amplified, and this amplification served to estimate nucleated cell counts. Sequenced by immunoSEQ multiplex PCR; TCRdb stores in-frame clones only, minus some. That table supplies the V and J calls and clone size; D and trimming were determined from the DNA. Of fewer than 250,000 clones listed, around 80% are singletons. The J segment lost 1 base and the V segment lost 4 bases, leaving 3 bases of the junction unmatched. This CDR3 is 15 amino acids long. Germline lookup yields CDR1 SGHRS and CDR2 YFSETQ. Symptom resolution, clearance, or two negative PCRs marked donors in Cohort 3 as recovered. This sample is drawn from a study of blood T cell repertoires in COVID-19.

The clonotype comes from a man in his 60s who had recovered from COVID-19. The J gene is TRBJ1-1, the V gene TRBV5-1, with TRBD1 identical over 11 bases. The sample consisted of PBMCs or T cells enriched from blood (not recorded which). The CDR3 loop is CASSRTGGANTEAFF. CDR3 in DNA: TGCGCCAGCAGCAGGACAGGGGGCGCGAACACTGAAGCTTTCTTT.